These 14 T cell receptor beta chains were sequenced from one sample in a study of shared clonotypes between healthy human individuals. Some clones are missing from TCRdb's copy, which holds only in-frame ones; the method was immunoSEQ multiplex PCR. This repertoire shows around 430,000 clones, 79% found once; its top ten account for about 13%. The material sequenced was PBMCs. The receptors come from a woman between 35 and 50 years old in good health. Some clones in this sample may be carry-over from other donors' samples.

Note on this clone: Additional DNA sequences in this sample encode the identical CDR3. CDR3 protein: CAISEVQGAYEQYF. CDR3 nucleotide sequence: TGTGCCATCAGTGAAGTACAGGGCGCCTACGAGCAGTACTTC. The rearrangement uses TRBV10-3 and TRBJ2-7, with a possible D match to TRBD1 (6 bases). This CDR3 contains 14 residues. V was pared by 3 bases and J by 2 bases, with 11 bases between. Germline V lookup: CDR1 ENHRY, CDR2 SYGVKD.

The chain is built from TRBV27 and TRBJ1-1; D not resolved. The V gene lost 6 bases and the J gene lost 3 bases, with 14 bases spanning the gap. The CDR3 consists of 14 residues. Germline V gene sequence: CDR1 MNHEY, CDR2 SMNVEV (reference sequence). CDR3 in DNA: TGTGCCAGCAGAATGGGATATGGGGACACTGAAGCTTTCTTT. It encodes CASRMGYGDTEAFF.

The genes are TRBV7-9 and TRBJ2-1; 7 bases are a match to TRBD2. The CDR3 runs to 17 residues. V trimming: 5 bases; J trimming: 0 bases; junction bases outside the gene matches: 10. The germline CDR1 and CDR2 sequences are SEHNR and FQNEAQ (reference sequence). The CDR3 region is CASSPRLASSSYNEQFF. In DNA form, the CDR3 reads TGTGCCAGCAGCCCGAGACTAGCTTCTAGCTCCTACAATGAGCAGTTCTTC.

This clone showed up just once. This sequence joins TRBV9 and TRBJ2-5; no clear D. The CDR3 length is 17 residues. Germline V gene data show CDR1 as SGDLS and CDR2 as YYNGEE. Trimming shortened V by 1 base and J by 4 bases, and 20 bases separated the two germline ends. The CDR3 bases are TGTGCCAGCAGCGTATACCCCCTTCCCTTGCCGAGAGAGACCCAGTACTTC. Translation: CASSVYPLPLPRETQYF.

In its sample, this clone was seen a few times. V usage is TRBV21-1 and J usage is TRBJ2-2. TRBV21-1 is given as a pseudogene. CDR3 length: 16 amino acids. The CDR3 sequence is CASSKWVDGNTGELFF. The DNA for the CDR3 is TGTGCCAGCAGCAAATGGGTGGATGGGAACACCGGGGAGCTGTTTTTT.

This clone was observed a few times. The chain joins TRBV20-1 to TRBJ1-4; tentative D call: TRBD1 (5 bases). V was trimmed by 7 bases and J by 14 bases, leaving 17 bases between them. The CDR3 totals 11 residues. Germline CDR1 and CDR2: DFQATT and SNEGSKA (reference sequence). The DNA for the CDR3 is TGCAGTGTCGGGACTCCACGAGGGCTGTTTTTT. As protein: CSVGTPRGLFF.

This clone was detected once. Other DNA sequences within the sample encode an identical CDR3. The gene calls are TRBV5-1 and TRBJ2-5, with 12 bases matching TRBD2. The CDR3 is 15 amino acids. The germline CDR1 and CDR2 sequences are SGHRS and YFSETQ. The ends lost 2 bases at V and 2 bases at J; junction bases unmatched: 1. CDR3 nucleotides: TGCGCCAGCAGCTTAGGACTAGCGGGACAAGAGACCCAGTACTTC. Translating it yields CASSLGLAGQETQYF.

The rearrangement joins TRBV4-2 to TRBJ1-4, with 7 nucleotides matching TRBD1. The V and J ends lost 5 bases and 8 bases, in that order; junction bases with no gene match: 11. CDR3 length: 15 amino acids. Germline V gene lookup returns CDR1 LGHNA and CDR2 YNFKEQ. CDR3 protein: CASSLVGTDGEKLFF. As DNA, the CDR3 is TGTGCCAGCAGCTTAGTAGGGACAGATGGCGAAAAACTGTTTTTT.

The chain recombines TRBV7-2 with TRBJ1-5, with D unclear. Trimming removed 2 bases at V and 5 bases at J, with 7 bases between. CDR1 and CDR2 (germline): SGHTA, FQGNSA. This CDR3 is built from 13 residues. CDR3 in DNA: TGTGCCAGCAGCTTATCCACAGATCAGCCCCAGCATTTT. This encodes CASSLSTDQPQHF.

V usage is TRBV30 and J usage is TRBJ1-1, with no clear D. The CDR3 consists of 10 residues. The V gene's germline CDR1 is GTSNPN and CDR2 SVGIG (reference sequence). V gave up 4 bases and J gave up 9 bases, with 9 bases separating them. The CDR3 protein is CAWKGGKAFF. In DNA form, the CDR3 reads TGTGCCTGGAAAGGTGGCAAAGCTTTCTTT.

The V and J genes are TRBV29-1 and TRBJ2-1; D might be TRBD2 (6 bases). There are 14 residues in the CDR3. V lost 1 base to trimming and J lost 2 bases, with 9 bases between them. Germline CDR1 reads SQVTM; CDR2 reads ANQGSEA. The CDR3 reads CSVEGRDPYNEQFF. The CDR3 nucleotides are TGCAGCGTTGAAGGGCGGGATCCCTACAATGAGCAGTTCTTC.

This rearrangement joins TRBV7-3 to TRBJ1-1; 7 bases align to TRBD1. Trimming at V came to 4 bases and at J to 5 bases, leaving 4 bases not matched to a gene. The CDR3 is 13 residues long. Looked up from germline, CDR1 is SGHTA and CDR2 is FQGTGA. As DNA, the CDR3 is TGTGCCAGCAGCTCCGACAGGGAAACTGAAGCTTTCTTT. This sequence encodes CASSSDRETEAFF. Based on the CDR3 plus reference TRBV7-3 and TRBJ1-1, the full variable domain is GAGVSQTPSNKVTEKGKYVELRCDPISGHTALYWYRQSLGQGPEFLIYFQGTGAADDSGLPNDRFFAVRPEGSVSTLKIQRTERGDSAVYLCASSSDRETEAFFGQGTRLTVV.

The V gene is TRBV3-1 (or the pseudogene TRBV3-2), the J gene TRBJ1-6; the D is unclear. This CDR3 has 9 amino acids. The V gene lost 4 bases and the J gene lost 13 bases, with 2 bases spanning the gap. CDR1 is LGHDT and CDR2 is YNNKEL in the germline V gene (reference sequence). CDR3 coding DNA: TGTGCCAGCAGCCCTCCCCTCCACTTT. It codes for CASSPPLHF.

The CDR3 DNA sequence: TGTGCCAGTAGTTTGACTAGCGGTCACACCGGGGAGCTGTTTTTT. Its translation: CASSLTSGHTGELFF. The J gene is TRBJ2-2, the V gene TRBV19; 9 positions match TRBD2. Germline V gene sequence: CDR1 LNHDA, CDR2 SQIVND (reference sequence). CDR3 length: 15 residues. The V gene end was trimmed by 5 bases and the J gene end by 3 bases; junction bases not matched to a gene: 4.